These T cell receptor beta chains were read from a single sample in a study of blood T cell repertoires in COVID-19. This table comes from immunoSEQ multiplex PCR, and its TCRdb copy is limited to in-frame clones, with some not included. The sample records roughly 280,000 clones, 70% to 90% being singletons. Sequenced material: peripheral blood. The receptors here all came from a woman in her seventies with acute or convalescent COVID-19. The CDR3 runs from the conserved cysteine through the conserved F or W. Fields, in order: V gene, D gene, clone size, CDR3 length, J gene, CDR3 DNA, CDR3 protein. A D gene is named only where the DNA matches it firmly. Where a row states a size, it is once, few, many or the class of an expanded clone; other rows omit it.

TRBV5-1,TRBD1,NA,15,TRBJ2-7,TGCGCCAGCAGCCTGCCGGGACAGGGGAGTAGCGAGCAGTACTTC,CASSLPGQGSSEQYF
TRBV2,NA,once,12,TRBJ1-5,TGTGCCAGCACGGGGGAAAGTCAGCCCCAGCATTTT,CASTGESQPQHF
TRBV3-1/TRBV3-2,NA,once,12,TRBJ2-3,TGTGCCAGCAGCTACAGCACGGATACGCAGTATTTT,CASSYSTDTQYF
TRBV5-5,TRBD1,NA,17,TRBJ1-6,TGTGCCAGCAGCCAAGGGACAGGATTCTCCTATAATTCACCCCTCCACTTT,CASSQGTGFSYNSPLHF
TRBV2,TRBD2,NA,15,TRBJ2-7,TGTGCCAGCAGTGAAGAGGGAGGGACCCCCTACGAGCAGTACTTC,CASSEEGGTPYEQYF
TRBV6-5,NA,NA,15,TRBJ2-1,TGTGCCAGCAGCTCCCTGGGGGCAGGTTACAATGAGCAGTTCTTC,CASSSLGAGYNEQFF
TRBV5-8,NA,NA,14,TRBJ1-5,TGTGCCAGCAGCCCGGCGGGGTCAAATCAGCCCCAGCATTTT,CASSPAGSNQPQHF
TRBV4-1,TRBD1,NA,17,TRBJ2-3,TGCGCCAGCAGCCAAGGGAGGACAGGGGGCTTGAAAGATACGCAGTATTTT,CASSQGRTGGLKDTQYF
TRBV2,NA,NA,16,TRBJ1-4,TGTGCCAGCAGTGACGGACTAAAAACAACTAATGAAAAACTGTTTTTT,CASSDGLKTTNEKLFF
TRBV11-3,NA,NA,14,TRBJ2-5,TGTGCCAGCAGCTTAGGACAGGCGCAAGAGACCCAGTACTTC,CASSLGQAQETQYF
TRBV7-2,NA,once,14,TRBJ2-3,TGTGCCAGCAGCTTAAGCCCAGGGACAGATACGCAGTATTTT,CASSLSPGTDTQYF
TRBV6-1,TRBD1,NA,16,TRBJ2-7,TGTGCCAGCAGTGTACCGCCGGGACAGGGCATTCACGAGCAGTACTTC,CASSVPPGQGIHEQYF
TRBV25-1,NA,NA,16,TRBJ1-2,TGTGCCAGCAGTGATCATACAGGGCCCCGTAACTATGGCTACACCTTC,CASSDHTGPRNYGYTF
TRBV14,TRBD1,few,13,TRBJ1-1,TGTGCCAGCAGCCGGGAGTCAGGGGGCTTAGCTTTCTTT,CASSRESGGLAFF
TRBV5-1,NA,NA,12,TRBJ1-1,TGCGCCAGCAGCACAGGGAACACTGAAGCTTTCTTT,CASSTGNTEAFF
TRBV30,NA,NA,13,TRBJ1-2,TGTGCCTGGAGGGTAGACGGACTCTATGGCTACACCTTC,CAWRVDGLYGYTF
TRBV7-9,NA,NA,15,TRBJ2-6,TGTGCCAGCAGCCCCGACTTCTCTGGGGCCAACGTCCTGACTTTC,CASSPDFSGANVLTF
TRBV6-6,TRBD1,few,13,TRBJ1-2,TGTGCCAGCGGACAGGGTAGGGTGGGTGGCTACACCTTC,CASGQGRVGGYTF
TRBV5-1,TRBD2,NA,15,TRBJ2-3,TGCGCCAGCAGCCCAACTAGCGGACCCACAGATACGCAGTATTTT,CASSPTSGPTDTQYF
TRBV30,NA,few,14,TRBJ1-3,TGTGCCTGGAGCGGACAGTCACGAGGAAACACCATATATTTT,CAWSGQSRGNTIYF
TRBV2,NA,NA,14,TRBJ1-5,TGTGCCAGCAGTGACAGGGGTGTCGCTCAGCCCCAGCATTTT,CASSDRGVAQPQHF
TRBV6-5,NA,NA,13,TRBJ2-2,TGTGCCAGCAGTAACAGGGTAGCCGGGGAGCTGTTTTTT,CASSNRVAGELFF
TRBV7-9,TRBD1,few,15,TRBJ1-4,TGTGCCAGCAGCCCCGGGGGACAGGGCGGTGAAAAACTGTTTTTT,CASSPGGQGGEKLFF
TRBV5-6,NA,NA,13,TRBJ1-5,TGTGCCAGCAGCATACAGGGCAATCAGCCCCAGCATTTT,CASSIQGNQPQHF
TRBV4-1,NA,NA,15,TRBJ1-2,TGCGCCAGCAGCCTAAGTGGGGCCTCGGTTGATGGCTACACCTTC,CASSLSGASVDGYTF
TRBV5-4,NA,once,14,TRBJ1-2,TGTGCCAGCAGCTTCCGGGGAGGTAACTATGGCTACACCTTC,CASSFRGGNYGYTF
TRBV6-5,TRBD1,NA,15,TRBJ2-7,TGTGCCAGCAGAACCGGGACAGGGGGGTCCTACGAGCAGTACTTC,CASRTGTGGSYEQYF
TRBV15,TRBD1,once,18,TRBJ1-1,TGTGCCACCAGCAGAGGGTTGACAGGGAGTCTATTGTACACTGAAGCTTTCTTT,CATSRGLTGSLLYTEAFF
TRBV6-5,NA,NA,14,TRBJ2-3,TGTGCCAGCAGTCGGGGGGCCCGCACAGATACGCAGTATTTT,CASSRGARTDTQYF
TRBV13,NA,NA,13,TRBJ2-2,TGTGCCAGCAGCCAAACAGGGACCGGGGAGCTGTTTTTT,CASSQTGTGELFF
TRBV30,TRBD1,NA,19,TRBJ1-4,TGTGCCTGGAGGGCTCGGACAGGTGCCCGAGCGGCAACTAATGAAAAACTGTTTTTT,CAWRARTGARAATNEKLFF
TRBV11-2,NA,NA,15,TRBJ2-5,TGTGCCAGCAACAGACCGGGAGTAGTCGCAGAGACCCAGTACTTC,CASNRPGVVAETQYF
TRBV2,NA,NA,16,TRBJ1-5,TGTGCCAGCACCCCCCCCGGGCGGGTTCCCAATCAGCCCCAGCATTTT,CASTPPGRVPNQPQHF
TRBV6-5,TRBD2,NA,14,TRBJ2-1,TGTGCCAGCTCCGGGGGGCTAGCGGGGACTGAGCAGTTCTTC,CASSGGLAGTEQFF
TRBV7-6,TRBD1,NA,14,TRBJ1-1,TGTGCCAGCAGCGACCGGACAGGGAACACTGAAGCTTTCTTT,CASSDRTGNTEAFF
TRBV6-5,NA,few,11,TRBJ1-1,TGTGCCAGCAGTTACCGAGGTGAAGCTTTCTTT,CASSYRGEAFF
TRBV7-3,TRBD1,NA,16,TRBJ1-6,TGTGCCAGCAGCGCGAGGGACAGGGGTTTAGGTTCACCCCTCCACTTT,CASSARDRGLGSPLHF
TRBV18,TRBD1,NA,13,TRBJ1-2,TGTGCCAGCTCACCAGGACAGGGAGAAGGCTACACCTTC,CASSPGQGEGYTF
TRBV12-3/TRBV12-4,NA,once,13,TRBJ1-2,TGTGCCAGCACCATAGACAGGTACTATGGCTACACCTTC,CASTIDRYYGYTF
TRBV28,NA,NA,14,TRBJ1-4,TGTGCCAGCCACTTAGGACAGCCTAATGAAAAACTGTTTTTT,CASHLGQPNEKLFF
TRBV30,TRBD1,NA,14,TRBJ1-5,TGTGCCTCGTCGACAGGGAGGAGGAATCAGCCCCAGCATTTT,CASSTGRRNQPQHF